The 22 T cell receptor beta chains below all came from one sample that was sequenced in a study of blood T cell repertoires in COVID-19 (dated by TCRdb to 2020 to 2021). The library was obtained by the immunoSEQ multiplex PCR assay. TCRdb mirrors the immuneACCESS table, restricted to in-frame sequences. Some clones are absent from its copies; in checked studies, under half trace to an unresolved V gene, and the reason for the others is unknown. A total of fewer than 400,000 clones appear in this sample, 85% of them only once. The ten largest clones represent 3% to 4.5% of the sample. Sequencing input: peripheral blood. These receptors were obtained from a woman between 18 and 30 years old with acute or convalescent COVID-19.

The V gene is TRBV28, the J gene TRBJ1-4; possibly TRBD1 for D (6 bases). Deletions cut 4 bases from V and 4 bases from J, with 13 bases between. This CDR3 is 15 amino acids long. Germline CDR1 reads MDHEN; CDR2 reads SYDVKM. In DNA form, the CDR3 reads TGTGCCAGCAGTTGGCCCGGGACATTTAATGAAAAACTGTTTTTT. Translation gives CASSWPGTFNEKLFF.

The chain joins TRBV11-2 to TRBJ1-4; no clear D gene. CDR3 length: 16 residues. V shed 1 base and J shed 10 bases, with 19 bases lying between them. From germline, CDR1 is SGHAT and CDR2 FQNNGV. The CDR3 coding sequence is TGTGCCAGCAGCTTAGCTTGGGCCGCCCCGGCGGGAAAACTGTTTTTT. It codes for CASSLAWAAPAGKLFF. Together with reference TRBV11-2 and TRBJ1-4, the CDR3 gives the full variable domain: EAGVAQSPRYKIIEKRQSVAFWCNPISGHATLYWYQQILGQGPKLLIQFQNNGVVDDSQLPKDRFSAERLKGVDSTLKIQPAKLEDSAVYLCASSLAWAAPAGKLFFGSGTQLSVL.

This clone has just one count. The rearrangement uses TRBV4-2 and TRBJ1-2; D uncertain. Trimming pared 1 base from V and 2 bases from J, leaving 11 bases between. Germline V gene lookup returns CDR1 LGHNA and CDR2 YNFKEQ. The CDR3 sequence is 15 residues long. In DNA form, the CDR3 reads TGTGCCAGCAGCCAAGTCAGCGGAGGCAACTATGGCTACACCTTC. It codes for CASSQVSGGNYGYTF.

The chain joins TRBV27 to TRBJ1-4, with 8 bases fitting TRBD1. The CDR3 is 14 amino acids. V lost 7 bases, J lost 7 bases, and 8 bases stayed unmatched. The germline gives CDR1 MNHEY, CDR2 SMNVEV (reference sequence). CDR3: CASTAATGVEKLFF. In DNA form, the CDR3 reads TGTGCCAGCACCGCGGCGACAGGGGTTGAAAAACTGTTTTTT.

The rearrangement joins TRBV6-5 to TRBJ2-7; 8 positions match TRBD2. CDR1 and CDR2 (germline): MNHEY, SVGAGI. CDR3 length equals 13 residues. V was pared by 6 bases and J by 6 bases, with 7 bases of the junction left unmatched. DNA for the CDR3: TGTGCCAGCAGGGTTAGCGGGGACGGCGAGCAGTACTTC. Its protein is CASRVSGDGEQYF.

This CDR3 is CASSSPGGAVGELFF. The DNA for the CDR3 is TGCGCCAGCAGCTCGCCAGGGGGCGCGGTCGGGGAGCTGTTTTTT. The genes are TRBV5-1 and TRBJ2-2; TRBD1 aligns across 8 bases. Germline V gene sequence: CDR1 SGHRS, CDR2 YFSETQ. The V and J ends lost 3 bases and 7 bases, in that order; junction bases with no gene match: 8. The CDR3 totals 15 residues.

The chain recombines TRBV18 with TRBJ2-7; D is possibly TRBD1 (5 bases). The V end lost 3 bases, the J end lost 3 bases, and 9 bases lay between the germline ends. CDR3 length: 13 residues. Germline CDR1 is KGHSH and CDR2 is LQKENI. The CDR3 loop reads CASSPAGNYEQYF. CDR3 coding DNA: TGTGCCAGCTCACCGGCAGGGAACTACGAGCAGTACTTC.

In this sample, this clone turned up once. The chain uses TRBV6-6 and TRBJ1-2; 11 positions match TRBD1. Germline V gene data show CDR1 as MNHNY and CDR2 as SVGAGI (reference sequence). The CDR3 contains 14 residues. V trimming: 7 bases; J trimming: 4 bases; junction bases outside the gene matches: 5. Here the CDR3 reads CASNGQGASYGYTF. CDR3 DNA sequence: TGTGCCAGCAATGGACAGGGGGCGTCCTATGGCTACACCTTC.

The chain uses TRBV7-3 and TRBJ2-3; maybe TRBD2 (5 bases). The CDR3 has 15 residues. Trimming shortened V by 5 bases and J by 0 bases, and 12 bases separated the two germline ends. Germline CDR1 is SGHTA and CDR2 is FQGTGA. DNA for the CDR3: TGTGCCAGCAGCCACGGAGGTTCTAGCACAGATACGCAGTATTTT. This codes for CASSHGGSSTDTQYF.

There are a few counts of this clone. The V gene is TRBV6-5, the J gene TRBJ2-7; D is undetermined. Germline V gene data show CDR1 as MNHEY and CDR2 as SVGAGI. The CDR3 spans 13 residues. V was pared by 5 bases and J by 3 bases, with 11 bases between. CDR3: CASSSDGYYEQYF. The CDR3 coding sequence is TGTGCCAGCAGTAGTGACGGGTACTACGAGCAGTACTTC.

This clone was seen only once. The rearrangement joins TRBV2 to TRBJ1-2, with a tentative D call TRBD1 (6 bases). Per the germline V gene, CDR1 is SNHLY and CDR2 is FYNNEI. V lost 2 bases and J lost 7, with 17 bases in between. This CDR3 is 15 amino acids long. CDR3 nucleotides: TGTGCCAGCAGTGAACGGAACAGGGACCTTTTTGGCTACACCTTC. Its translation: CASSERNRDLFGYTF.

The V call is TRBV27, the J call TRBJ1-2; 7 bases agree with TRBD1. Germline V gene lookup returns CDR1 MNHEY and CDR2 SMNVEV (reference sequence). V lost 6 bases, J lost 0 bases, and 10 bases stayed unmatched. The CDR3 totals 16 residues. The DNA for the CDR3 is TGTGCCAGCAGCCCCACAGGGGAAGGTTCTAACTATGGCTACACCTTC. Protein: CASSPTGEGSNYGYTF.

A single count supports this clone. The chain couples TRBV28 to TRBJ2-5; 9 bases match TRBD1. In germline, CDR1 is MDHEN, CDR2 SYDVKM. The junction had 5 bases not matched to a gene; V was cut back by 3 bases and J by 6 bases. The length of the CDR3 is 14 residues. The CDR3 region is CASSFGQGLKTQYF. The DNA of the CDR3 is TGTGCCAGCAGTTTCGGACAGGGGCTGAAGACCCAGTACTTC.

This clone occurred once. The chain carries TRBV19 and TRBJ2-3; D possibly corresponds to TRBD2 (6 bases). The CDR3 runs to 15 residues. CDR1 and CDR2 from the germline V gene are LNHDA and SQIVND (reference sequence). Trimming cost V 5 bases and J 0 bases, with 12 bases left between them. The CDR3 is CASSEGTASTDTQYF. In nucleotides, the CDR3 is TGTGCCAGTAGTGAGGGGACTGCTAGCACAGATACGCAGTATTTT.

The chain is built from TRBV5-5 and TRBJ2-1, with TRBD2 matching over 8 bases. This CDR3 is built from 15 residues. Trimming cost V 4 bases and J 4 bases; bases outside gene matches: 7. Germline CDR1 reads SGHKS; CDR2 reads YYEKEE (reference sequence). CDR3 residues: CASSVGIAGYNEQFF. The CDR3 region has the DNA TGTGCCAGCAGCGTCGGGATAGCGGGGTACAATGAGCAGTTCTTC. Full variable domain (outside the CDR3, taken from reference TRBV5-5 and TRBJ2-1): DAGVTQSPTHLIKTRGQQVTLRCSPISGHKSVSWYQQVLGQGPQFIFQYYEKEERGRGNFPDRFSARQFPNYSSELNVNALLLGDSALYLCASSVGIAGYNEQFFGPGTRLTVL.

V is TRBV4-1 and J is TRBJ2-7; TRBD1 is a possible D gene (6 bases). Trimming took 5 bases from V and 0 from J, leaving 17 bases between them. The CDR3 sequence is 16 residues long. Germline V CDR1 and CDR2: MGHRA, YSYEKL. CDR3 sequence (DNA): TGCGCCAGCAGCTCAGTAACAGGGTCGAGCTCCTACGAGCAGTACTTC. Its protein product is CASSSVTGSSSYEQYF.

This chain connects TRBV23-1 to TRBJ1-5; D not resolved. TRBV23-1 is known as an ORF, though its function is uncertain. The CDR3 extends over 16 amino acids. Trimming removed 0 bases from V and 4 bases from J, with 13 bases in between. The CDR3: CASSQSGRDRNQPQHF. The DNA for the CDR3 is TGCGCCAGCAGTCAATCGGGGAGGGATAGGAATCAGCCCCAGCATTTT.

The CDR3: CASSPNRGFGGTEAFF. CDR3 sequence (DNA): TGTGCCAGCAGCCCCAACAGGGGCTTCGGCGGCACTGAAGCTTTCTTT. The rearrangement links TRBV13 to TRBJ1-1, with TRBD1 matching 7 bases. With V trimmed by 5 bases and J by 4 bases, 13 bases remained unmatched. CDR1 is PRHDT, CDR2 FYEKMQ, per germline (reference sequence). CDR3 length equals 16 residues.

J is TRBJ2-7 and V is TRBV3-1 (or the pseudogene TRBV3-2); 7 bases agree with TRBD2. CDR1 is LGHDT, CDR2 YNNKEL, per germline (reference sequence). Trimming cost V 0 bases and J 4 bases; bases outside gene matches: 6. The CDR3 has 15 amino acids. CDR3: CASSQDRLALYEQYF. Here the CDR3 DNA reads TGTGCCAGCAGCCAAGATAGACTAGCATTGTACGAGCAGTACTTC.

The chain carries TRBV27 and TRBJ2-2, with TRBD2 identical over 14 bases. Germline V gene sequence: CDR1 MNHEY, CDR2 SMNVEV (reference sequence). V gave up 7 bases and J gave up 2 bases; unmatched junction bases: 3. The CDR3 spans 16 residues. CDR3 amino acids: CASTGLAGGNTGELFF. For the CDR3, the DNA is TGTGCCAGCACCGGACTAGCGGGAGGCAACACCGGGGAGCTGTTTTTT.

This sequence joins TRBV3-1 (or the pseudogene TRBV3-2) and TRBJ1-6; 7 bases match TRBD1. This CDR3 comprises 14 residues. Germline V gene lookup returns CDR1 LGHDT and CDR2 YNNKEL (reference sequence). The V gene end was trimmed by 4 bases and the J gene end by 4 bases; junction bases not matched to a gene: 1. CDR3 region: CASSLQGYNSPLHF. CDR3 nucleotide sequence: TGTGCCAGCAGCCTACAGGGGTATAATTCACCCCTCCACTTT.

V and J are TRBV6-5 and TRBJ1-2; no clear D. Germline V gene sequence: CDR1 MNHEY, CDR2 SVGAGI. The V gene lost 0 bases and the J gene lost 5 bases, with 7 bases spanning the gap. There are 13 residues in the CDR3. CDR3 coding DNA: TGTGCCAGCAGTTACTCGTGGCAGTATGGCTACACCTTC. It translates to CASSYSWQYGYTF.